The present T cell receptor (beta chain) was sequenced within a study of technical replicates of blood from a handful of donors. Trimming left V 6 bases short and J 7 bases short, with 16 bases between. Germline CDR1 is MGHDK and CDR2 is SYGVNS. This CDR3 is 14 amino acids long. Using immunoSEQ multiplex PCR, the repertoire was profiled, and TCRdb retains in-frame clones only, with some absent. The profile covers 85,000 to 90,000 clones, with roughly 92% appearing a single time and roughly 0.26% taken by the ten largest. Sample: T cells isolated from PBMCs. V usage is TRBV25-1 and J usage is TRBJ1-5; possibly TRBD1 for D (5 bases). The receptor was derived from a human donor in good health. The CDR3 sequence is CASSEIGGSQPQHF. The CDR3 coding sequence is TGTGCCAGCAGCGAGATTGGGGGGTCGCAGCCCCAGCATTTT.